A single T cell receptor (beta chain) is shown here with its context. The data derive from a study of cytomegalovirus exposure and HLA in healthy donors. The J segment lost 3 bases and the V segment lost 0 bases, leaving 5 bases of the junction unmatched. The CDR3 consists of 17 residues. From germline, CDR1 is SGHTA and CDR2 FQGTGA. Vbeta (60) and Jbeta (13) primers were used in the PCR. This table comes from immunoSEQ multiplex PCR, and its TCRdb copy is limited to in-frame clones, with some not included. Of 90,000 to 100,000 clones listed, roughly 63% are singletons. The rearrangement joins TRBV7-3 to TRBJ2-5, with TRBD2 identical over 12 bases. Material: PBMCs. The source of this sequence is a man aged 50-60 years in good health and CMV-seronegative. The CDR3 is CASSLTGRTSGEETQYF. The CDR3 nucleotides read TGTGCCAGCAGCTTAACGGGGAGGACTAGCGGGGAAGAGACCCAGTACTTC.